What follows describes a single TCR beta chain. Per the original data handling: Scientists estimated how many nucleated cells there were by amplifying reference gene primers. Repertoires were generated with immunoSEQ multiplex PCR, while TCRdb's copy carries only in-frame clones and drops some. For V, J and clone size, that table is used; D and trimming come from the DNA. The sample carries about 120,000 clones, about 89% recorded once. The sample originates from a study of blood T cell repertoires in COVID-19. For the study at large: COVID-19 samples collected from the United States, Italy and Spain covered acute and convalescent phases. PBMCs, B-cell-depleted T cells, or T cells provided the cDNA or gDNA that made up the material.

V was pared by 5 bases and J by 6 bases, with 5 bases of the junction left unmatched. Looked up from germline, CDR1 is SEHNR and CDR2 is FQNEAQ (reference sequence). The CDR3 runs 14 residues. Sequenced: peripheral blood. V is TRBV7-9 and J is TRBJ2-7, with 12 nucleotides matching TRBD1. The clonotype was recovered from a human donor with acute or convalescent COVID-19. The donor label of this sample is uncertain. In DNA form, the CDR3 reads TGTGCCAGCAGCGTACCGGGACAGGGGGCCGAGCAGTACTTC. It is translated as CASSVPGQGAEQYF.